The 9 T cell receptor beta chains below were found in one sample sequenced in a study of CD8 T cells in Susac syndrome. RNA in amounts of roughly 0.5 to 1 ug was reverse transcribed with random hexamers. Via MiXCR, TCRdb re-called the immunoSEQ multiplex PCR reads, giving one row per CDR3 protein. The sample lists around 81,000 distinct CDR3 sequences, 94% seen once, with around 0.94% in the top ten. Material: CD8+ T cells from PBMCs. The receptors come from a human donor with Susac syndrome.

The chain combines TRBV27 with TRBJ2-7, with unresolved D. The CDR3 spans 12 residues. Trimming removed 5 bases at V and 5 bases at J, with 10 bases between. Germline CDR1 and CDR2: MNHEY and SMNVEV (reference sequence). The CDR3 is CASSPRPHEQYF. The CDR3 DNA sequence: TGTGCCAGCAGTCCCCGGCCCCACGAGCAGTACTTC.

V gene TRBV29-1 combines with J gene TRBJ1-2; weak D call: TRBD1 (6 bases). The CDR3 runs to 13 residues. V was trimmed by 5 bases and J by 8 bases, leaving 18 bases between them. Germline lookup yields CDR1 SQVTM and CDR2 ANQGSEA. CDR3 DNA sequence: TGCAGCGTTCCCCCGGGGGGGGCGGAAGGCTACACCTTC. It translates to CSVPPGGAEGYTF. Based on the CDR3 plus reference TRBV29-1 and TRBJ1-2, the full variable domain is SAVISQKPSRDICQRGTSLTIQCQVDSQVTMMFWYRQQPGQSLTLIATANQGSEATYESGFVIDKFPISRPNLTFSTLTVSNMSPEDSSIYLCSVPPGGAEGYTFGSGTRLTVV.

The chain carries TRBV7-2 and TRBJ1-2; TRBD1 is a possible D gene (5 bases). The V end lost 1 base, the J end lost 1 base, and 7 bases lay between the germline ends. The CDR3 spans 14 residues. CDR1 is SGHTA, CDR2 FQGNSA, per germline. The DNA of the CDR3 is TGTGCCAGCAGCTTAGGCGGGGGTAACTATGGCTACACCTTC. This gives the protein CASSLGGGNYGYTF.

The chain uses TRBV19 and TRBJ2-3; a weak D match, TRBD1 (5 bases). The germline V gene has CDR1 LNHDA and CDR2 SQIVND (reference sequence). Trimming took 0 bases from V and 3 from J, leaving 10 bases between them. The CDR3 is made up of 15 amino acids. CDR3 coding DNA: TGTGCCAGTAGTATAGACAGGGAAGGGACAGATACGCAGTATTTT. Translated, it gives CASSIDREGTDTQYF.

This rearrangement joins TRBV7-9 to TRBJ2-1, with D perhaps being TRBD1 or TRBD2 (10 bases each). This CDR3 is 19 amino acids long. Trimming took 5 bases from V and 9 from J, leaving 32 bases between them. Germline V gives CDR1 SEHNR, CDR2 FQNEAQ (reference sequence). The CDR3 sequence: CASSPGTGAKREGTGEQFF. DNA of the CDR3: TGTGCCAGCAGCCCCGGGACAGGGGCCAAGCGGGAGGGGACTGGTGAGCAGTTCTTC.

This clonotype was recorded once. The chain combines TRBV25-1 with TRBJ2-5, with TRBD2 as a possible D gene (6 bases). V was trimmed by 8 bases and J by 7 bases, leaving 8 bases between them. The CDR3 extends over 10 amino acids. Per germline, CDR1 MGHDK and CDR2 SYGVNS. The CDR3: CASGSGTQYF. In DNA, the CDR3 is TGTGCCAGCGGTAGCGGGACCCAGTACTTC.

The chain links TRBV5-4 to TRBJ1-1; no reliable D call. The V gene lost 5 bases and the J gene lost 2 bases, with 10 bases spanning the gap. Germline CDR1 SGHNT, CDR2 YYREEE (reference sequence). There are 13 residues in the CDR3. The CDR3 DNA follows: TGTGCCAGCAGTTCTAACAATAACACTGAAGCTTTCTTT. This sequence encodes CASSSNNNTEAFF.

This chain joins TRBV20-1 and TRBJ2-1, with D tentatively TRBD2 (5 bases). The CDR3 covers 13 residues. Trimming pared 1 base from V and 8 bases from J, leaving 12 bases between. Germline assignment: CDR1 DFQATT and CDR2 SNEGSKA (reference sequence). CDR3 sequence: CSARVVTTYEQFF. The CDR3 DNA reads TGCAGTGCTAGAGTCGTGACTACCTATGAGCAGTTCTTC.

The CDR3 sequence: CASKETGRNEQFF. The CDR3 nucleotides are TGTGCCAGCAAAGAGACAGGGCGCAATGAGCAGTTCTTC. The gene calls are TRBV14 and TRBJ2-1, with 7 positions matching TRBD1. Germline V lookup: CDR1 SGHDN, CDR2 FVKESK. The CDR3 runs 13 residues. The ends lost 7 bases at V and 6 bases at J; junction bases unmatched: 6.